Following are 30 T cell receptor beta chains from one sample sequenced in a study of T cells in women clearing cervical HPV infection. Some clones are missing from TCRdb's copy, which holds only in-frame ones; the method was immunoSEQ multiplex PCR. This sample's clone table lists more than 40,000 clones. Sequencing was performed on blood buffy coat. All receptors derive from a woman aged 18 to 75 with a cervical HPV16 infection that either progressed to CIN3+ or cleared (not recorded which).

Details on this clone: The CDR3 extends 3 residues past the end of the read, so its final part is completed from the germline J gene. This rearrangement joins TRBV5-4 to TRBJ1-3; a possible D gene is TRBD1 (6 bases). Germline loops: CDR1 SGHNT, CDR2 YYREEE (reference sequence). The CDR3 is made up of 15 amino acids. Deletions cut 3 bases from V and 2 bases from J, with 12 bases between. CDR3 in amino acids: CASSSPGQTGNTIYF. CDR3 DNA (partial): TGTGCCAGCAGCTCCCCTGGACAGACTGGAAACACC.

On this clone: Read coverage stops 3 residues before the CDR3 terminus; the germline J gene supplies the remainder. The J gene is TRBJ2-3, the V gene TRBV7-8, with a tentative D call TRBD1 (6 bases). Germline CDR1 and CDR2: SGHVS and FQNEAQ. The CDR3 is 13 residues long. CDR3 region: CASTQGSNQPQYF. The CDR3 bases that were read are TGTGCCAGCACCCAGGGGTCAAATCAGCCG.

A word on this clone: The CDR3 end is not reached by the read, which stops 3 residues before it; the germline J gene fills it in. The rearrangement links TRBV18 to TRBJ1-5; a weak D match, TRBD1 (6 bases). This CDR3 has 13 residues. CDR1 is KGHSH, CDR2 LQKENI, per germline. Trimming removed 8 bases at V and 5 bases at J, with 13 bases between. CDR3 bases read: TGTGCCAGCGCGGGGGCGCGGTATCAGCCC. This gives the protein CASAGARYQP. The entire CDR3 protein is CASAGARYQPQHF.

Comment on this clone: The CDR3 is cut off 3 residues early in the read; its end comes from the germline J gene. The V gene is TRBV10-1, the J gene TRBJ2-3, with 9 bases fitting TRBD1. Germline V gene sequence: CDR1 WNHNN, CDR2 SYGVQD (reference sequence). Losses at the gene ends were 3 bases for V and 6 bases for J; bases not matched to a gene: 7. The CDR3 is 15 residues long. The sequenced CDR3 bases are TGCGCCAGCAGTGATTCGGGACAGGGACTGGATACG. Translation gives CASSDSGQGLDT. The full CDR3 sequence reads CASSDSGQGLDTQYF.

Note on this clone: The read terminates 3 residues before the CDR3 end, so the remaining end is supplied by the germline J gene. The chain has TRBV28 and TRBJ2-7; tentatively, D is TRBD1 (5 bases). Per germline, CDR1 MDHEN and CDR2 SYDVKM. V was shortened by 2 bases and J by 3 bases, with 5 bases between the two germline ends. CDR3 size: 12 residues. The chain's CDR3 is CASSLQGYEQYF. The CDR3 DNA, read in part, is TGTGCCAGCAGTTTACAGGGCTACGAG. The full variable domain, in which reference TRBV28 and TRBJ2-7 provide the parts outside the CDR3, is DVKVTQSSRYLVKRTGEKVFLECVQDMDHENMFWYRQDPGLGLRLIYFSYDVKMKEKGDIPEGYSVSREKKERFSLILESASTNQTSMYLCASSLQGYEQYFGPGTRLTVT.

Remarks on this clone: Read data end 3 residues before the CDR3 end; the end is taken from the germline J gene. The chain joins TRBV29-1 to TRBJ1-4; D is uncertain. In germline, CDR1 is SQVTM, CDR2 ANQGSEA. V was trimmed by 4 bases and J by 6 bases, leaving 3 bases between them. The CDR3 length is 10 residues. The chain's CDR3 is CSVADEKLFF. CDR3 DNA, as far as it was read: TGCAGCGTTGCGGATGAAAAA.

On this clone: The read terminates 3 residues ahead of where the CDR3 ends, so the germline J gene completes it. The chain has TRBV11-2 and TRBJ1-4; D is possibly TRBD1 (6 bases). The ends were cut back, 5 bases at V and 8 bases at J, with 9 bases in the middle. There are 12 residues in the CDR3. Germline V gives CDR1 SGHAT, CDR2 FQNNGV. CDR3 sequence: CASSVTGEKLFF. Partial CDR3 DNA: TGTGCCAGCAGCGTGACAGGAGAAAAA.

As regards this clone: The missing CDR3 end, 3 residues past where the read stops, is filled in from the germline J gene. The gene calls are TRBV20-1 and TRBJ1-4, with no clear D. The CDR3 runs 14 residues. The germline V gene encodes CDR1 DFQATT and CDR2 SNEGSKA (reference sequence). The CDR3 DNA, read in part, is TGCAGTGCTCCGAGCCCGGGGAGCAATTCACCA. Residues: CSAPSPGSNSP. The complete CDR3 sequence is CSAPSPGSNSPLFF.

In the case of this clone: The read halts 3 residues ahead of the CDR3 end, with the missing end drawn from the germline J gene. V and J are TRBV5-1 and TRBJ2-2; perhaps TRBD1 as D (5 bases). Germline-derived CDR1 and CDR2 are SGHRS and YFSETQ. The CDR3 extends over 14 amino acids. The CDR3 sequence is CASSSQGTNEKLFF. The CDR3 bases that were read are TGCGCCAGCAGCTCCCAGGGCACTAATGAAAAG.

Concerning this clone: The read stops 3 residues short of the end of the CDR3; the missing end is completed from the germline J gene. The genes are TRBV20-1 and TRBJ2-1; D is possibly TRBD2 (6 bases). The germline CDR1 and CDR2 sequences are DFQATT and SNEGSKA (reference sequence). This CDR3 is 14 amino acids long. The V end lost 3 bases, the J end lost 7 bases, and 16 bases lay between the germline ends. CDR3 sequence: CSARIAGKGNEQFF. CDR3 DNA, as far as it was read: TGCAGTGCTAGGATCGCGGGGAAGGGGAATGAG.

As to this clone: From the germline J gene comes the end of the CDR3, since the read stops 3 residues before it. V usage is TRBV7-6 and J usage is TRBJ2-4; 7 bases agree with TRBD2. The CDR3 contains 13 residues. In germline, CDR1 is SGHVS, CDR2 FNYEAQ. The CDR3 DNA, read in part, is TGTGCCAGCAGCCCCGGGGGGTGGCGGGGT. It codes for CASSPGGWRG. The CDR3 as a whole reads CASSPGGWRGQYF.

The CDR3 bases that were read are TGTGCCAGCAGCCAAGGAAACAATATTAACTATGGC. Translated, it gives CASSQGNNINYG. The complete CDR3 protein is CASSQGNNINYGYTF. The chain carries TRBV4-2 and TRBJ1-2, with D unresolved. The read is 3 residues too short to cover the CDR3 end, so that end is filled in from the germline J gene. The CDR3 runs to 15 residues. Germline CDR1 reads LGHNA; CDR2 reads YNFKEQ. Trimming shortened V by 1 base and J by 1 base, and 10 bases separated the two germline ends.

With regard to this clone: Read coverage stops 3 residues before the CDR3 terminus; the germline J gene supplies the remainder. The chain links TRBV20-1 to TRBJ2-5; 9 positions match TRBD2. With 3 bases clipped from V and 1 base from J, the junction kept 15 bases outside the gene matches. CDR1 is DFQATT, CDR2 SNEGSKA, per germline (reference sequence). This CDR3 contains 18 residues. CDR3 sequence reads: CSASGGRGGFISQETQYF. Partial CDR3 DNA: TGCAGTGCTAGTGGGGGGCGGGGGGGCTTTATAAGCCAAGAGACC.

Details on this clone: The read halts 3 residues ahead of the CDR3 end, with the missing end drawn from the germline J gene. The V call is TRBV5-1, the J call TRBJ2-3; D perhaps matches TRBD2 (5 bases). Germline-derived CDR1 and CDR2 are SGHRS and YFSETQ. The CDR3 runs to 16 residues. The covered CDR3 bases are TGCGCCAGCAGCTTGGTTGGGAAAAAAAGCGGAGAGACG. The encoded protein is CASSLVGKKSGET. The complete CDR3 protein is CASSLVGKKSGETQYF.

Comment on this clone: The read falls 3 residues short of the CDR3 end, and the missing part is taken from the germline J gene. The genes are TRBV6-4 and TRBJ2-3, with TRBD1 as a possible D gene (5 bases). Germline lookup yields CDR1 MRHNA and CDR2 SNTAGT. CDR3 length: 13 residues. Trimming shortened V by 5 bases and J by 8 bases, and 14 bases separated the two germline ends. CDR3 bases read: TGTGCCAGCAGTACTACTGGGGCAGGTACG. It translates to CASSTTGAGT. The entire CDR3 protein reads CASSTTGAGTQYF.

Regarding this clone: Read sequence stops 3 residues before the CDR3 end, and the germline J gene provides the missing end. The J gene is TRBJ1-2, the V gene TRBV6-1, with a weak D call TRBD1 (5 bases). The CDR3 spans 13 residues. Germline V CDR1 and CDR2: MNHNS, SASEGT. The CDR3 is CASSESGGGGYTF. Incomplete CDR3 DNA: TGTGCCAGCAGTGAATCGGGGGGAGGAGGC.

On this clone: The read gets to within 3 residues of the CDR3 end, and the germline J gene fills in the rest. The chain links TRBV11-2 to TRBJ2-3; no definite D call. Germline CDR1 reads SGHAT; CDR2 reads FQNNGV. The CDR3 spans 14 residues. The ends were cut back, 0 bases at V and 1 base at J, with 5 bases in the middle. CDR3 sequence: CASSLDRGTDTQYF. The part of the CDR3 DNA that was read is TGTGCCAGCAGCTTAGATAGGGGCACAGATACG.

Turning to this clone: Read coverage stops 3 residues before the CDR3 terminus; the germline J gene supplies the remainder. The J gene is TRBJ2-5, the V gene TRBV2; 7 bases map to TRBD2. Losses at the gene ends were 1 base for V and 6 bases for J; bases not matched to a gene: 8. Per the germline V gene, CDR1 is SNHLY and CDR2 is FYNNEI. This CDR3 is built from 15 residues. CDR3 residues: CASSEGGGESKTQYF. The sequenced CDR3 bases are TGTGCCAGCAGTGAAGGTGGGGGGGAGAGTAAGACC.

About this clone itself: The DNA ends 3 residues before the CDR3 does, and the rest of the CDR3 is filled in from the germline J gene. The chain recombines TRBV27 with TRBJ2-7; no clear D gene. Germline CDR1 reads MNHEY; CDR2 reads SMNVEV (reference sequence). V dropped 6 bases and J dropped 4 bases, with 19 bases sitting between them. The CDR3 is 15 amino acids. CDR3 bases read: TGTGCCAGCAGGCCCGGTTCTAGTGTACGATACGAG. Translation: CASRPGSSVRYE. The entire CDR3 reads CASRPGSSVRYEQYF.

Turning to this clone: From the germline J gene comes the end of the CDR3, since the read stops 3 residues before it. The chain recombines TRBV29-1 with TRBJ1-5, with 8 bases aligning to TRBD1. V dropped 5 bases and J dropped 3; count of bases not matched to a gene: 6. The germline CDR1 and CDR2 sequences are SQVTM and ANQGSEA. This CDR3 has 14 residues. The CDR3: CSVSGGGYNQPQHF. The sequenced CDR3 bases are TGCAGCGTTTCAGGGGGCGGCTACAATCAGCCC.

About this clone: The read is 3 residues too short to cover the CDR3 end, so that end is filled in from the germline J gene. The chain is built from TRBV9 and TRBJ2-7; D unclear. With 3 bases removed from V and 3 bases from J, the gap between germline ends came to 13 bases. The germline CDR1 and CDR2 sequences are SGDLS and YYNGEE. The CDR3 has 14 residues. The CDR3 sequence: CASSEREVHYEQYF. The covered CDR3 bases are TGTGCCAGCAGCGAGCGCGAGGTCCACTACGAG. The full variable domain, in which reference TRBV9 and TRBJ2-7 provide the parts outside the CDR3, is DSGVTQTPKHLITATGQRVTLRCSPRSGDLSVYWYQQSLDQGLQFLIQYYNGEERAKGNILERFSAQQFPDLHSELNLSSLELGDSALYFCASSEREVHYEQYFGPGTRLTVT.

A remark on this clone: The CDR3 end falls 3 residues outside the read, so it is completed with the germline J gene. This rearrangement joins TRBV3-1 (or the pseudogene TRBV3-2) to TRBJ2-1; either TRBD1 or TRBD2 may fit D (6 bases each). The ends were cut back, 2 bases at V and 9 bases at J, with 11 bases in the middle. The V gene's germline CDR1 is LGHDT and CDR2 YNNKEL (reference sequence). The CDR3 covers 13 residues. The DNA read from the CDR3 is TGTGCCAGCAGCCAATGGAGGGGGAGTGAG. It codes for CASSQWRGSE. The CDR3 in full is CASSQWRGSEQFF.

On this clone itself: Mismatch with germline at one junction end may stem from a read error. The read comes to an end 3 residues before the CDR3 does, leaving the germline J gene to fill in the end. Other DNA sequences in this sample translate to the same CDR3. The chain carries TRBV18 and TRBJ1-3; TRBD1 is a possible D gene (5 bases). CDR3 size: 13 residues. Germline-derived CDR1 and CDR2 are KGHSH and LQKENI. The part of the CDR3 DNA that was read is TGTGCCAGCGAAGGGATCGGGGGAAACACA. This gives the protein CASEGIGGNT. The full CDR3 sequence reads CASEGIGGNTIYF.

A remark on this clone: Read sequence stops 3 residues before the CDR3 end, and the germline J gene provides the missing end. The genes are TRBV4-1 and TRBJ1-3; TRBD1 is a possible D gene (6 bases). Germline V gives CDR1 MGHRA, CDR2 YSYEKL. CDR3 length equals 15 residues. Trimming removed 3 bases from V and 0 bases from J, with 9 bases in between. Partial CDR3 DNA: TGCGCCAGCAGCCACGGACAGCCCTCTGGAAACACC. This codes for CASSHGQPSGNT. From start to end, the CDR3 is CASSHGQPSGNTIYF.

As concerns this clone: The missing CDR3 end, 3 residues past where the read stops, is filled in from the germline J gene. The chain combines TRBV7-6 with TRBJ2-1; D unresolved. The germline CDR1 and CDR2 sequences are SGHVS and FNYEAQ. V was cut by 5 bases and J by 4 bases, with 15 bases left in between. CDR3 length equals 15 residues. The covered CDR3 bases are TGTGCCAGCAGCGCCATGATGATAGATTACAATGAG. Translated: CASSAMMIDYNE. The complete CDR3 protein is CASSAMMIDYNEQFF. The whole variable domain, remainder taken from reference TRBV7-6 and TRBJ2-1, is GAGVSQSPRYKVTKRGQDVALRCDPISGHVSLYWYRQALGQGPEFLTYFNYEAQQDKSGLPNDRFSAERPEGSISTLTIQRTEQRDSAMYRCASSAMMIDYNEQFFGPGTRLTVL.

Details on this clone: The read comes to an end 3 residues before the CDR3 does, leaving the germline J gene to fill in the end. The chain joins TRBV28 to TRBJ2-2; D gene ambiguous. V lost 8 bases and J 3 bases, leaving 7 bases between the germline ends. In germline, CDR1 is MDHEN, CDR2 SYDVKM. The CDR3 consists of 12 residues. CDR3 amino acids: CASQADTGELFF. The CDR3 DNA, read in part, is TGTGCCAGCCAGGCAGACACCGGGGAG.

As concerns this clone: Sequencing ends 3 residues short of the CDR3 end; the germline J gene provides the rest. V usage is TRBV6-2 or TRBV6-3 and J usage is TRBJ1-2; no clear D. The CDR3 has 13 amino acids. The germline CDR1 and CDR2 sequences are MNHEY and SVGEGT. The sequenced CDR3 bases are TGTGCCAGCAGCCGCGGCCAGCTGGTGGGC. It codes for CASSRGQLVG. The whole CDR3 sequence reads CASSRGQLVGYTF.

As concerns this clone: The DNA ends 3 residues before the CDR3 does, and the rest of the CDR3 is filled in from the germline J gene. The rearrangement uses TRBV10-3 and TRBJ2-1; the match to TRBD2 covers 7 bases. The CDR3 contains 13 residues. Germline lookup yields CDR1 ENHRY and CDR2 SYGVKD. The V segment lost 2 bases and the J segment 8 bases; nucleotides outside the gene matches: 3. CDR3 protein: CAISEPTSYEQFF. The sequenced part of the CDR3 DNA is TGTGCCATCAGTGAGCCGACTAGCTATGAG.

A note on this clone: Read sequence stops 3 residues before the CDR3 end, and the germline J gene provides the missing end. This chain uses TRBV5-1 with TRBJ2-3; 12 bases fit TRBD2. Germline CDR1 reads SGHRS; CDR2 reads YFSETQ. The V segment lost 4 bases and the J segment 2 bases; nucleotides outside the gene matches: 8. The CDR3 loop spans 17 amino acids. This CDR3 is CASSPNTSGGNTDTQYF. Partial CDR3 DNA: TGCGCCAGCAGCCCCAACACTAGCGGGGGGAACACAGATACG.

Comment on this clone: The read falls 3 residues short of the CDR3 end, and the missing part is taken from the germline J gene. The rearrangement joins TRBV7-6 to TRBJ2-3; D is undetermined. V was pared by 7 bases and J by 3 bases, with 14 bases between. The germline CDR1 and CDR2 sequences are SGHVS and FNYEAQ. This CDR3 has 14 residues. The chain's CDR3 is CASTPKKGTDTQYF. CDR3 DNA (partial): TGTGCCAGCACCCCGAAAAAAGGGACAGATACG.